This is a list of T cell receptor beta chains from one sample in a study of cytomegalovirus exposure and HLA in healthy donors. The assay was immunoSEQ multiplex PCR, and TCRdb's table has in-frame clones only and misses some. The table shows some 120,000 clones, with more than 9% occurring only once. The sample consisted of PBMCs. The receptors were sampled from a woman aged 18-29 years in good health and CMV-seropositive. The CDR3 runs from the conserved cysteine through the conserved F or W. D genes are given only for firm matches. The size entry is marked missing in some rows and otherwise reads once, few, many or a size class.

CDR3nt: TGTGCCAGCAGTTTTGGGGCGAGCAATCAGCCCCAGCATTTT
CDR3aa: CASSFGASNQPQHF
v_gene: TRBV27
j_gene: TRBJ1-5
abundance: .
d_gene: .

CDR3nt: TGTGCCAGCAATCCGGACAGGGCGGGCTATGGCTACACCTTC
CDR3aa: CASNPDRAGYGYTF
v_gene: TRBV6-1
j_gene: TRBJ1-2
abundance: few
d_gene: TRBD1

CDR3nt: TGTGCCAGCAGCTTAACGCTAGCGGGTCCAGATACGCAGTATTTT
CDR3aa: CASSLTLAGPDTQYF
v_gene: TRBV7-2
j_gene: TRBJ2-3
abundance: .
d_gene: TRBD2

CDR3nt: TGTGCCAGTACAAACTCAAGGGGACACTCTGGAAACACCATATATTTT
CDR3aa: CASTNSRGHSGNTIYF
v_gene: TRBV19
j_gene: TRBJ1-3
abundance: .
d_gene: .

CDR3nt: TGTGCCAGCAGCCCTGGGACTAGCGCTTACAATGAGCAGTTCTTC
CDR3aa: CASSPGTSAYNEQFF
v_gene: TRBV7-3
j_gene: TRBJ2-1
abundance: few
d_gene: TRBD2

CDR3nt: TGTGCCAGCAGTTTGACTAGCGGGAGGGCCGAGCAGTACTTC
CDR3aa: CASSLTSGRAEQYF
v_gene: TRBV28
j_gene: TRBJ2-7
abundance: few
d_gene: TRBD2

CDR3nt: TGTGCCAGCAATACTGCGGATGAGCAGTTCTTC
CDR3aa: CASNTADEQFF
v_gene: TRBV2
j_gene: TRBJ2-1
abundance: .
d_gene: .

CDR3nt: TGTGCCAGCAGTTCAAGAGCGGTGACAGATACGCAGTATTTT
CDR3aa: CASSSRAVTDTQYF
v_gene: TRBV7-3
j_gene: TRBJ2-3
abundance: .
d_gene: .

CDR3nt: TGCAGCGTTGAGGCCGGGATTAGCCGAGGATCTGGTGAGCAGTTCTTC
CDR3aa: CSVEAGISRGSGEQFF
v_gene: TRBV29-1
j_gene: TRBJ2-1
abundance: few
d_gene: .

CDR3nt: TGTGCCAGCCTTACCCCCCTAGGTTTCGAGCAGTACTTC
CDR3aa: CASLTPLGFEQYF
v_gene: TRBV2
j_gene: TRBJ2-7
abundance: .
d_gene: .

CDR3nt: TGTGCCAGCAGTTTGACTGTAGGCTACGAGCAGTACTTC
CDR3aa: CASSLTVGYEQYF
v_gene: TRBV6-1
j_gene: TRBJ2-7
abundance: .
d_gene: .

CDR3nt: TGTGCCAGCAGCCAAGGACCTGGCAGGGTGGGCGAGCAGTACTTC
CDR3aa: CASSQGPGRVGEQYF
v_gene: TRBV14
j_gene: TRBJ2-7
abundance: few
d_gene: .

CDR3nt: TGCGCCAGCAGCCACTTCCAGGGAGGCACTGAAGCTTTCTTT
CDR3aa: CASSHFQGGTEAFF
v_gene: TRBV4-1
j_gene: TRBJ1-1
abundance: few
d_gene: .

CDR3nt: TGTGCAAGCAGTTTACTCACCGGGGAGCTGTTTTTT
CDR3aa: CASSLLTGELFF
v_gene: TRBV28
j_gene: TRBJ2-2
abundance: few
d_gene: .

CDR3nt: TGCAGCGTTGGACAGCTGAACACCGGGGAGCTGTTTTTT
CDR3aa: CSVGQLNTGELFF
v_gene: TRBV29-1
j_gene: TRBJ2-2
abundance: few
d_gene: .